One and the same sample provided the 3 T cell receptor beta chains below, sequenced in a study of vaccination effects on CD4 cells after COVID-19. The authors isolated CD4+ T cells after roughly eleven days of culture. These receptors' antigens are unknown. Measured with immunoSEQ multiplex PCR; TCRdb has only the in-frame clones, and not every one. The table includes around 37,000 clones, about four fifths detected once. The starting material was CD4+ T cells from PBMCs cultured without peptide, obtained before COVID-19 vaccination. Receptors were obtained from a human donor who received a COVID-19 vaccine.

The CDR3 DNA reads as TGTGCCACCAGTGATCCCAGCGACCGCACAGATACGCAGTATTTT. Translated: CATSDPSDRTDTQYF. The chain joins TRBV24-1 to TRBJ2-3; D is unclear. Trimming took off 3 bases at V and 1 base at J, with 10 bases between the two ends. CDR1 is KGHDR and CDR2 is SFDVKD in the germline V gene. This CDR3 has 15 residues.

The chain joins TRBV28 to TRBJ1-1; D is unresolved. CDR1 MDHEN and CDR2 SYDVKM come from the germline V gene. Trimming stripped 1 base from V and 1 base from J, with 4 bases between. This CDR3 has 13 residues. The DNA for the CDR3 is TGTGCCAGCAGTTTATTCCCGAACACTGAAGCTTTCTTT. Its protein product is CASSLFPNTEAFF.

This chain links TRBV2 with TRBJ2-2; 7 bases fit TRBD2. Losses at the gene ends were 8 bases for V and 0 bases for J; bases not matched to a gene: 6. Germline V lookup: CDR1 SNHLY, CDR2 FYNNEI. There are 15 residues in the CDR3. CDR3 bases: TGTGCCAGCTCGTTAGCGGGCTCGAACACCGGGGAGCTGTTTTTT. As protein: CASSLAGSNTGELFF.